This TCR beta chain was sequenced during a study of patients and donors after allogeneic stem cell transplantation. TCRdb reprocessed the RT-PCR reads with MiXCR, giving one entry per CDR3 protein. The sample yields approximately 31,000 distinct CDR3 sequences, more than 35% seen once. The CDR3 runs 16 residues. V shed 2 bases and J shed 1 base, with 11 bases lying between them. Specimen: blood, either unsorted or a sorted T cell fraction (not recorded which). This rearrangement joins TRBV12-3 or TRBV12-4 to TRBJ2-2, with a tentative D call TRBD1 (6 bases). The receptor comes from a human donor who was either an allogeneic HSCT recipient or a stem cell or donor lymphocyte infusion donor (not recorded which). It is not recorded whose cells these are; they may come from a transplant donor. CDR3 coding DNA: TGTGCCAGCAGTTTACAAGCAGGGGAGAACACCGGGGAGCTGTTTTTT. As protein: CASSLQAGENTGELFF.